This TCR beta chain was captured in a study of T-cell memory formation after mild COVID-19. The study's findings and limits: Mainly in CM and EM were contracting CD4+ clones; CD8+ were in EMRA. Within pre-infection memory, some responding clones were found, suggesting cross-reactive memory joined.

J lost 4 bases, V lost 4 bases, and 4 bases had no gene match. Germline values: CDR1 MGHRA, CDR2 YSYEKL. The length of the CDR3 is 14 residues. With constant-segment primers, 5'RACE yielded cDNA libraries of TCR alpha and TCR beta that carried sample barcodes and UMIs. One entry per CDR3 protein, called by TCRdb with MiXCR from the 5' RACE reads. The table lists some 100,000 distinct CDR3 sequences, approximately 10% of them singletons. There are a few counts of this clonotype. Its antigen is unidentified. The V gene is TRBV4-1, the J gene TRBJ1-1; 9 nucleotides line up with TRBD1. Sequenced: PBMCs or a T cell subset sorted from them (not recorded which). The receptor comes from a man aged 18 to 30 who had mild COVID-19 (a few samples of this study predate the infection). Cell type and time point are not known. The CDR3 is CASSRGQGPTEAFF. DNA for the CDR3: TGCGCCAGCAGCCGGGGACAGGGTCCCACTGAAGCTTTCTTT.